The rows below give T cell receptor beta chains drawn from one sample of a study of blood T cell repertoires in COVID-19. Assay: immunoSEQ multiplex PCR; the TCRdb copy retains only in-frame clones and omits some. The sample records approximately 70,000 clones, about 89% being singletons. Sequenced sample: peripheral blood. The source of these receptors is a man aged 50-59 years with COVID-19, enrolled during active disease. The CDR3 runs from the conserved cysteine through the conserved F or W. Clone size, where shown, is once, few, many, or a class for clones that have expanded.

TRBJ2-1	-	TRBV19	CASSTGVDNEQFF
TRBJ2-3	-	TRBV11-3	CASSLNGGTDTQYF
TRBJ2-5	-	TRBV2	CASSEFGTGEETQYF
TRBJ2-7	-	TRBV15	CATSRTSGSTYEQYF
TRBJ1-2	-	TRBV6-5	CASSYRGGYGYTF
TRBJ2-1	few	TRBV11-2	CASSFWTGDYNEQFF
TRBJ2-7	-	TRBV6-2/TRBV6-3	CASSYLAGAHEQYF
TRBJ2-1	-	TRBV7-2	CASRRSGSGNEQFF
TRBJ2-7	-	TRBV28	CASRNNRGVGDEQYF
TRBJ2-2	-	TRBV4-3	CASSQDLGSGGGELFF
TRBJ1-5	-	TRBV19	CASSRALGRGRDKPQHF
TRBJ2-4	-	TRBV5-4	CASSLGDRAKNIQYF
TRBJ1-6	-	TRBV4-1	CASSHEELGTGVNSPLHF
TRBJ2-1	-	TRBV7-2	CASSKRVAGDDNEQFF
TRBJ2-2	-	TRBV6-6	CASSTGVSTGELFF
TRBJ2-1	-	TRBV5-1	CASSLTPPGQGVYEQFF
TRBJ1-1	-	TRBV19	CASSTFGRGNTEAFF
TRBJ2-1	-	TRBV20-1	CSARLVNEQFF
TRBJ1-2	once	TRBV18	CASSPNRGGRGYTF
TRBJ1-5	-	TRBV7-8	CASSPFEGGSNQPQHF
TRBJ2-7	-	TRBV7-3	CASSFLYRYEQYF
TRBJ1-1	-	TRBV2	CASSETTAMNTEAFF
TRBJ2-1	-	TRBV19	CASSIDRGSGGYNEQFF
TRBJ2-5	-	TRBV7-8	CASSSVLGGGTEETQYF
TRBJ2-2	-	TRBV7-2	CASSPRTFGELFF
TRBJ2-5	once	TRBV3-1/TRBV3-2	CASSQREETQYF
TRBJ1-1	-	TRBV6-5	CASQDRANTEAFF
TRBJ2-2	-	TRBV30	CAWSVTTGSTGELFF
TRBJ2-4	-	TRBV19	CASSIFPGAAKNIQYF
TRBJ2-7	once	TRBV29-1	CSVENSPYEQYF
TRBJ1-1	-	TRBV5-1	CASTGQMNTEAFF
TRBJ1-5	-	TRBV10-3	CAISESGQGNQPQHF
TRBJ2-7	-	TRBV28	CASSLSVAGSYEQYF
TRBJ2-2	-	TRBV24-1	CATSRGTGANTGELFF
TRBJ1-1	-	TRBV5-6	CASNRHPGTAAVAFF
TRBJ2-3	-	TRBV28	CASSLTSADDTQYF
TRBJ2-3	-	TRBV5-1	CASSLAAATDTQYF
TRBJ2-7	-	TRBV18	CASSPRQGLGEQYF
TRBJ2-3	-	TRBV15	CATSPGRVLDTQYF
TRBJ2-5	-	TRBV7-2	CASSLEGAQLAGDFGTQYF
TRBJ2-3	few	TRBV5-1	CASSLVLAGGSDTQYF
TRBJ2-1	few	TRBV7-7	CASSRGLAGGNEQFF
TRBJ2-3	-	TRBV30	CAWSASQDTQYF
TRBJ2-1	once	TRBV19	CASSGRNEQFF
TRBJ1-2	-	TRBV5-1	CASSLGRGDYGYTF
TRBJ2-3	-	TRBV7-9	CASSRTSGLTDTQYF
TRBJ2-7	medium-sized	TRBV30	CAWSDGGEQYF
TRBJ2-1	-	TRBV18	CASSGITGGASYNEQFF
TRBJ2-1	-	TRBV3-1/TRBV3-2	CASSQDLAGGREQFF
TRBJ2-5	-	TRBV28	CASSLGQGGEETQYF
TRBJ2-1	-	TRBV5-6	CASSLVVGVEQFF